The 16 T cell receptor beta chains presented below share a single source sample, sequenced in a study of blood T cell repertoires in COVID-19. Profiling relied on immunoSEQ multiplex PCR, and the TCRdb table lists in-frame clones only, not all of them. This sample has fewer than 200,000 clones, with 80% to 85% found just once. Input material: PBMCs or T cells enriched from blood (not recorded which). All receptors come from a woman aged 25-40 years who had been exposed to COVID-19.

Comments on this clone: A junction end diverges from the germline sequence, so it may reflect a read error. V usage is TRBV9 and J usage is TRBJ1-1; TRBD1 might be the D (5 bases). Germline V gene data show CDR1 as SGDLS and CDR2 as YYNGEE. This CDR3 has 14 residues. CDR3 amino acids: CASSGGVPAAGPHF. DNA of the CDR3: TGTGCCAGCAGCGGGGGTGTTCCGGCAGCGGGACCTCACTTT.

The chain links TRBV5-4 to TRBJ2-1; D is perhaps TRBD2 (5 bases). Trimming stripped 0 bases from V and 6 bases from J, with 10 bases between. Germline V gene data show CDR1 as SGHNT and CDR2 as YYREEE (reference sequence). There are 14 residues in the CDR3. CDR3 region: CASSLDPRGNEQFF. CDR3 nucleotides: TGTGCCAGCAGCTTGGATCCCCGGGGCAATGAGCAGTTCTTC.

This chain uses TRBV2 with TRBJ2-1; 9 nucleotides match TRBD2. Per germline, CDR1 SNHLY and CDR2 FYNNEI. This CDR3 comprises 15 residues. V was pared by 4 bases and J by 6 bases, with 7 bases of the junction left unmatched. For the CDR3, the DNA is TGTGCCAGCAGTGTGGGCGGGGGGGCCGTCAATGAGCAGTTCTTC. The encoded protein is CASSVGGGAVNEQFF.

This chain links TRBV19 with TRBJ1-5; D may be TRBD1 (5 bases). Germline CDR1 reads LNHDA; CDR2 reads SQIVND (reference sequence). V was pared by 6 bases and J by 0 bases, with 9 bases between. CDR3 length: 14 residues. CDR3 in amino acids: CASRTDSSNQPQHF. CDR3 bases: TGTGCCAGTAGGACTGACAGTAGCAATCAGCCCCAGCATTTT. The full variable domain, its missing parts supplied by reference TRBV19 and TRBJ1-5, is DGGITQSPKYLFRKEGQNVTLSCEQNLNHDAMYWYRQDPGQGLRLIYYSQIVNDFQKGDIAEGYSVSREKKESFPLTVTSAQKNPTAFYLCASRTDSSNQPQHFGDGTRLSIL.

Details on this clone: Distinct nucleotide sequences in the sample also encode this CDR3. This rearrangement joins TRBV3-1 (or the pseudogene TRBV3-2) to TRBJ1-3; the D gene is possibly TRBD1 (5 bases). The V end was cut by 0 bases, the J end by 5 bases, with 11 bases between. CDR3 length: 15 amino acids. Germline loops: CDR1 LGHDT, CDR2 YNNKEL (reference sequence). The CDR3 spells CASSQDPGPRNTIYF. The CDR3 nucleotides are TGTGCCAGCAGCCAAGACCCAGGGCCTCGAAACACCATATATTTT.

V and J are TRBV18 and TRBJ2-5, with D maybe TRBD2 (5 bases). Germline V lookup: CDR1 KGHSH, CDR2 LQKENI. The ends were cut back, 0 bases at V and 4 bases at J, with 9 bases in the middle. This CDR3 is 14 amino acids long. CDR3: CASSPPSSPETQYF. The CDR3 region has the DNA TGTGCCAGCTCACCACCGTCTAGCCCAGAGACCCAGTACTTC.

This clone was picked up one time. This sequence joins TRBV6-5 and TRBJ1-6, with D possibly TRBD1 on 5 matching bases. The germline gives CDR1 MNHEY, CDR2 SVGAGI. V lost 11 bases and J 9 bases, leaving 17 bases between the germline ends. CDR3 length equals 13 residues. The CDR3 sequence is CASRGGTASPLHF. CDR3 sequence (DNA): TGTGCCTCTCGGGGGGGGACCGCTTCACCCCTCCACTTT.

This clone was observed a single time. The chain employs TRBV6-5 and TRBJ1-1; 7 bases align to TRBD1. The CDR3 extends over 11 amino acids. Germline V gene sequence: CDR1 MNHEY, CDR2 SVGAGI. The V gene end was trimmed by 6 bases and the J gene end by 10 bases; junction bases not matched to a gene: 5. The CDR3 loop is CASSDRVTAFF. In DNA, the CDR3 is TGTGCCAGCAGCGACAGGGTGACAGCTTTCTTT.

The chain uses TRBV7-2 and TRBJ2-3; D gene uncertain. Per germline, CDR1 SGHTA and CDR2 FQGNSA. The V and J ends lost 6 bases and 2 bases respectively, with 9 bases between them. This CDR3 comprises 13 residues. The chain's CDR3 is CASSLSYTDTQYF. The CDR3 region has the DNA TGTGCCAGCAGTCTTTCTTACACAGATACGCAGTATTTT.

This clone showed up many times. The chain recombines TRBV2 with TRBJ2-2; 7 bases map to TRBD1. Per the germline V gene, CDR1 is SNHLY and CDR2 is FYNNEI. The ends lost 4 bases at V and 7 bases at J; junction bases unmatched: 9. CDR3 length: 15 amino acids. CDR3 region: CASSVDRATVGELFF. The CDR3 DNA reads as TGTGCCAGCAGTGTCGACAGGGCCACGGTCGGGGAGCTGTTTTTT.

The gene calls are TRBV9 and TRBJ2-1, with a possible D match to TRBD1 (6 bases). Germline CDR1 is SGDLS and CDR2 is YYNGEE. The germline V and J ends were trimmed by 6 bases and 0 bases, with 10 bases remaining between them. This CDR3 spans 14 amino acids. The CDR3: CASTTGFSYNEQFF. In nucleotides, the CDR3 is TGTGCCAGCACCACAGGGTTCTCCTACAATGAGCAGTTCTTC. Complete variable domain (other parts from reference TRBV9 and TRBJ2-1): DSGVTQTPKHLITATGQRVTLRCSPRSGDLSVYWYQQSLDQGLQFLIQYYNGEERAKGNILERFSAQQFPDLHSELNLSSLELGDSALYFCASTTGFSYNEQFFGPGTRLTVL.

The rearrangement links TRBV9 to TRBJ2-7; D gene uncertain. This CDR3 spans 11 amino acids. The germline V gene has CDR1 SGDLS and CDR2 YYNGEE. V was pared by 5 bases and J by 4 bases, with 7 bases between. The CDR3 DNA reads TGTGCCAGCAGGCTAACGTACGAGCAGTACTTC. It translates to CASRLTYEQYF.

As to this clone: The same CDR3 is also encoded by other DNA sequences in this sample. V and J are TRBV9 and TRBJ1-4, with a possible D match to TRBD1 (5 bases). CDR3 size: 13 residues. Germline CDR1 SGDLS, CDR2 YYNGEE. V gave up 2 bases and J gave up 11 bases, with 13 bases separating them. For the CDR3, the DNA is TGTGCCAGCAGCGTCCGGGGGAACGAGAAACTGTTTTTT. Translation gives CASSVRGNEKLFF.

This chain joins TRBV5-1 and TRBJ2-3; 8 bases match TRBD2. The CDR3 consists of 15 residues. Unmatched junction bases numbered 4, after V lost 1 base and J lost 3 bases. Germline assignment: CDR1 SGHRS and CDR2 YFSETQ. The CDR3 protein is CASSLLSGVTDTQYF. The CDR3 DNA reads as TGCGCCAGCAGCTTGCTTAGCGGGGTTACAGATACGCAGTATTTT.

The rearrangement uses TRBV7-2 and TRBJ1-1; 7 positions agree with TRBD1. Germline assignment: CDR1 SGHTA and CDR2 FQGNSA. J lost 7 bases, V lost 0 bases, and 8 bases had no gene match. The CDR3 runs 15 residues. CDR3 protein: CASSLAIGQGGEAFF. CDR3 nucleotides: TGTGCCAGCAGCTTAGCGATTGGGCAGGGGGGTGAAGCTTTCTTT.

CDR3 bases: TGTGCCAGCAGATTGGGCCGGACAGAGACCTACGAGCAGTACTTC. This sequence encodes CASRLGRTETYEQYF. The chain is built from TRBV27 and TRBJ2-7; maybe TRBD1 (6 bases). Germline V CDR1 and CDR2: MNHEY, SMNVEV (reference sequence). This CDR3 has 15 amino acids. V was shortened by 6 bases and J by 2 bases, with 17 bases between the two germline ends.